What follows is one T cell receptor beta chain and its context. This specimen comes from a study of blood T cell repertoires in COVID-19. Study-wide context: PBMCs, B-cell-depleted T cells, or T cells were the source of the cDNA or gDNA that made up the material.

Original handling: Amplification with reference gene primers provided the estimates of nucleated cell counts. Assay used: immunoSEQ multiplex PCR; TCRdb lists only in-frame clones, some missing. From that table come the V and J calls and clone size; the DNA was used to work out D and trimming. The table includes about 120,000 clones, around three quarters detected once. Sequencing was done on a sample of peripheral blood. This receptor was taken from a man between 65 and 80 years old with acute or convalescent COVID-19.

In nucleotides, the CDR3 is TGTGCCAGCAGTGATCCCGGACTAGCGGGAGGGTACCATGAGCAGTTCTTC. Its protein product is CASSDPGLAGGYHEQFF. J is TRBJ2-1 and V is TRBV2; 15 nucleotides match TRBD2. Germline loops: CDR1 SNHLY, CDR2 FYNNEI. Unmatched junction bases numbered 8, after V lost 3 bases and J lost 8 bases. CDR3 length: 17 amino acids. Complete variable domain (other parts from reference TRBV2 and TRBJ2-1): EPEVTQTPSHQVTQMGQEVILRCVPISNHLYFYWYRQILGQKVEFLVSFYNNEISEKSEIFDDQFSVERPDGSNFTLKIRSTKLEDSAMYFCASSDPGLAGGYHEQFFGPGTRLTVL.